This T cell receptor beta chain was sequenced during a study of regulatory dendritic cells for organ transplantation. Points from the study as a whole: Among resting subsets, memory CD8+ cells contained the most alloreactive clonotypes. Alloreactive memory CD8+ T cell pools varied considerably between individuals. Memory CD8+ clonal expansion seemed more limited with regulatory than mature dendritic cells. Naive CD4+ and CD8+ repertoires were highly diverse; memory CD8+ was most oligoclonal.

Of note for this clone: The antigen is undetermined.

Profiled with immunoSEQ multiplex PCR; TCRdb holds only in-frame clones, not every one. This table has approximately 4,400 clones, about 76% appearing once. CDR1 and CDR2 from the germline V gene are LGHNA and YSLEER. V was shortened by 0 bases and J by 2 bases, with 10 bases between the two germline ends. CDR3 length: 15 amino acids. Allogeneic regulatory or mature dendritic cells were co-cultured for roughly five days with CFSE-labeled sorted T cells at 1:10. Sequenced material: memory CD8+ T cells from blood cultured with dendritic cells. The subset denotes: CD45RO+ memory T cells. The chain recombines TRBV4-3 with TRBJ2-5; D may match TRBD1 or TRBD2 (6 bases each). This clonotype was sampled from a human donor in good health. DNA of the CDR3: TGCGCCAGCAGCCAAGAGAGGGGGGCTCAAGAGACCCAGTACTTC. Translated: CASSQERGAQETQYF.